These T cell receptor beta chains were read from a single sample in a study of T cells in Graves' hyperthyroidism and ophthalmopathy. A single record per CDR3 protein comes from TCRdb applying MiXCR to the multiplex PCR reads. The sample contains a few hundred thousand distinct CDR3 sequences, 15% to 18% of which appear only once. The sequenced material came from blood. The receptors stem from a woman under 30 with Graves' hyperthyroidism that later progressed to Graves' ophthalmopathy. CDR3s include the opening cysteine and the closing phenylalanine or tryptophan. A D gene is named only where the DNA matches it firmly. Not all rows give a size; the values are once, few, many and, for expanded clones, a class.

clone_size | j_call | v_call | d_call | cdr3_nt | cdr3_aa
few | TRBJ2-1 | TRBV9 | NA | TGTGCCAGCAGCGTTCTGGACCTATCGGCTGAGCAGTTCTTC | CASSVLDLSAEQFF
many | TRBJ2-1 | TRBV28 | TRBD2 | TGTGCCAGCACTCAACTTTTAGCGGGACAAGAGAATGAGCAGTTCTTC | CASTQLLAGQENEQFF
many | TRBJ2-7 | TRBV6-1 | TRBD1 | TGTGCCAGCAGTTATCGTGAACCGGGGACAGGGTACGAGCAGTACTTC | CASSYREPGTGYEQYF
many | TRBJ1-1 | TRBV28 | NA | TGTGCCAGCACCACGTGGGGGGAGTCCACTGAAGCTTTCTTT | CASTTWGESTEAFF
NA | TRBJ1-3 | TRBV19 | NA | TGTGCCAGTAGTACCGGGGCCTCTGGAAACACCATATATTTT | CASSTGASGNTIYF
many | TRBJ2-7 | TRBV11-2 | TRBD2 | TGTGCCAGCAGGGGATCGGCTAGCGGGAGGGTCTACGAGCAGTACTTC | CASRGSASGRVYEQYF
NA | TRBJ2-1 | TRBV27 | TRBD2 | TGTGCCAGCACCGGGACTAGCGGGGCTAGTGAGCAGTTCTTC | CASTGTSGASEQFF
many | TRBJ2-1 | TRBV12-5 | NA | TGTGCTAGTGGTTTGGCCCAGGTCTTCGGGGTTCCTGCCTACAATGAGCAGTTCTTC | CASGLAQVFGVPAYNEQFF
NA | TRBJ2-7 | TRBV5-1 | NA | TGCGCCAGCAGCTTTGGGTATGCGGGAAGGCCACGGGGTGGAGAGCAGTACTTC | CASSFGYAGRPRGGEQYF
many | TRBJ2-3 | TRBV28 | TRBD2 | TGTGCCAGCAGTTTCCCTAGCGGGAGAACAGATACGCAGTATTTT | CASSFPSGRTDTQYF
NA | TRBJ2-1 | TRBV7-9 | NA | TGTGCCAGCAGCTTACCGCCCGACAATGAGCAGTTCTTC | CASSLPPDNEQFF
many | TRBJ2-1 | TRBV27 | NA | TGTGCCAGCCAGCGCACCTACAATGAGCAGTTCTTC | CASQRTYNEQFF
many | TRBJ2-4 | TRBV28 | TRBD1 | TGTGCCAGCAGGCCTTGGGGATTGAGACAGGGGCCTAAAAACATTCAGTACTTC | CASRPWGLRQGPKNIQYF
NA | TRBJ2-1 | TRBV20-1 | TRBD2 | TGCAGTGCTAGAGATAGGACGGCTAGCGGGAGGACTGAGCAGTTCTTC | CSARDRTASGRTEQFF
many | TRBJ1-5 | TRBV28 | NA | TGTGCCAGCAAATTGATAAGCGAATATAGCAATCAGCCCCAGCATTTT | CASKLISEYSNQPQHF
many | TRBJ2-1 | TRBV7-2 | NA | TGTGCCAGCAGGTTTCGGGTCGCTCGCTACAATGAGCAGTTCTTC | CASRFRVARYNEQFF
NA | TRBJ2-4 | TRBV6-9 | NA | TGTGCCAGCAATTGGAGCGGACAGACGGCCAAAAACATTCAGTACTTC | CASNWSGQTAKNIQYF
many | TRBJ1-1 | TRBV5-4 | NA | TGTGCCAGCAGCTTGGATGGCGGTGGGACGAACACTGAAGCTTTCTTT | CASSLDGGGTNTEAFF
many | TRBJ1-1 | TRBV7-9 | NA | TGTGCCAGCAGCCCCCCCTCCCGAATGAACACTGAAGCTTTCTTT | CASSPPSRMNTEAFF
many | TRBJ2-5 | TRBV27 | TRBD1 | TGTGCCAGCAGTTTAGGGACAGGGGTGAAGGAGACCCAGTACTTC | CASSLGTGVKETQYF
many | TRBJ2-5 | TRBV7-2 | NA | TGTGCCAGCAGCTTAGCCCTGGGGGAGACCCAGTACTTC | CASSLALGETQYF
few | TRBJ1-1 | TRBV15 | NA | TGTGCCACCAGCTGGACGGGCGCTGAAGCTTTCTTT | CATSWTGAEAFF
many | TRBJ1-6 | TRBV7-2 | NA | TGTGCCAGCAGCTTAGAGGGCTCCTATAATTCACCCCTCCACTTT | CASSLEGSYNSPLHF
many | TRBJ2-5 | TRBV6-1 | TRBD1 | TGTGCCAGCAGGCCGGGACAGGGGGAAGAGACCCAGTACTTC | CASRPGQGEETQYF
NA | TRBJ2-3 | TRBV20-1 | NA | TGCAGAGGACGCACAGATACGCAGTATTTT | CRGRTDTQYF
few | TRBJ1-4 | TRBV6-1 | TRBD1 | TGTGCCAGCGCAACTGGGACAGGGGTTCCTAATGAAAAACTGTTTTTT | CASATGTGVPNEKLFF
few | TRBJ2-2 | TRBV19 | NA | TGTGCCAGTAGTATAGCGACCGGGGAGCTGTTTTTT | CASSIATGELFF
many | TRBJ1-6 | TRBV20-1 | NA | TGCAGTGCTAGAGATGGGGCCTCACCCCTCCACTTT | CSARDGASPLHF
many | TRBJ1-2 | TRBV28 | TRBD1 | TGTGCCAGCACCTTTACAGGGGGTGTCGGCGGCTACACCTTC | CASTFTGGVGGYTF
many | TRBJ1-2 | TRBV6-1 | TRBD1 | TGTGCCAGCAGTGGATACCGGGACAGGGACCGGAACTATGGCTACACCTTC | CASSGYRDRDRNYGYTF
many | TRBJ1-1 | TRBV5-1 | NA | TGCGCCAGCAGCTTGGGGGGTGTCATGAACACTGAAGCTTTCTTT | CASSLGGVMNTEAFF
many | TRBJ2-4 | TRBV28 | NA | TGTGCCATCAGGGGAAGGGACATTCAGTACTTC | CAIRGRDIQYF
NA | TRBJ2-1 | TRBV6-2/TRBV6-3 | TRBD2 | TGTGCCAGCGGTCACAGACTAGCGGGAGGCGTCGGGGAGCAGTTCTTC | CASGHRLAGGVGEQFF
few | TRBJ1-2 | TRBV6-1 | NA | TGTGCCAGCAGTGATATCCAGAGGTATGGCTACACCTTC | CASSDIQRYGYTF
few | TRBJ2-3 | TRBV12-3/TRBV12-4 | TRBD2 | TGTGCCAGCAGTCGGGAGGGGATTTCAGATACGCAGTATTTT | CASSREGISDTQYF
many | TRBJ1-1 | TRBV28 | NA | TGTGCCAGCGGGAGCAGGTCGGTGAACACTGAAGCTTTCTTT | CASGSRSVNTEAFF
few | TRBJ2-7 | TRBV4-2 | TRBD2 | TGTGCCAGCAGCCAAGATCGCCTCGGGACTAGCCATAAGCCGCAGTACTTC | CASSQDRLGTSHKPQYF
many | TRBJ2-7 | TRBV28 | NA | TGTGCCAGCAGTTTCCTGGGGGCTGGGGGCTACGAGCAGTACTTC | CASSFLGAGGYEQYF
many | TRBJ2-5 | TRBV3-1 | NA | TGTGCCAGCAGCCAAGGATGGGAAGAGACCCAGTACTTC | CASSQGWEETQYF
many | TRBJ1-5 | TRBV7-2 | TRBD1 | TGTGCCAGCAGGGGGACAGGCGGTCAGCCCCAGCATTTT | CASRGTGGQPQHF
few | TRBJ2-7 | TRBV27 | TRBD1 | TGTGCCAGCAGTGGACAGGGCCGCGAGCAGTACTTC | CASSGQGREQYF
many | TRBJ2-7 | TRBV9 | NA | TGTGCCAGCAGCGTCGCGGGACTGGACGAGCAGTACTTC | CASSVAGLDEQYF
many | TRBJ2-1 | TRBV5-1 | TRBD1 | TGCGCCAGCAGCCCGACCGGGACAGGGGTTTACAATGAGCAGTTCTTC | CASSPTGTGVYNEQFF
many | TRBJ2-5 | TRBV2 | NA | TGTGCCAGCAGTGAAGCGCTTCGGGAGACCCAGTACTTC | CASSEALRETQYF
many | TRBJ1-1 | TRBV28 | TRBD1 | TGTGCCAGCAGTCCCGGACAGGGATGGAACACTGAAGCTTTCTTT | CASSPGQGWNTEAFF
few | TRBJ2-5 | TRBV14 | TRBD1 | TGTGCCAGCAGCCAAGATCGGAACAGGGGAGAGACCCAGTACTTC | CASSQDRNRGETQYF
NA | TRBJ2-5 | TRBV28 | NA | TGTGCCAGCAGCCCTTATGTTTCCAAAGAGCCCCAGTCCTTC | CASSPYVSKEPQSF
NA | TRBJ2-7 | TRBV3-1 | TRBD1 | TGTGCCAGCAGCGGGGGGACAGGGAGGGCGGGCTACGAGCAGTACTTC | CASSGGTGRAGYEQYF
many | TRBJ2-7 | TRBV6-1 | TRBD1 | TGTGCCAGCAGAGTTTGGACAGGGCCTCACGAGCAGTACTTC | CASRVWTGPHEQYF
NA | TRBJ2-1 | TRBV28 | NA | TGTGCCAGCAGTTTGGGCCTCAATGAGCAGTCCTTC | CASSLGLNEQSF
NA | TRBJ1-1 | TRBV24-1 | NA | TGTGCCACCAGTGAGGTGGTTATCCCTGAAGCTTTCTTT | CATSEVVIPEAFF